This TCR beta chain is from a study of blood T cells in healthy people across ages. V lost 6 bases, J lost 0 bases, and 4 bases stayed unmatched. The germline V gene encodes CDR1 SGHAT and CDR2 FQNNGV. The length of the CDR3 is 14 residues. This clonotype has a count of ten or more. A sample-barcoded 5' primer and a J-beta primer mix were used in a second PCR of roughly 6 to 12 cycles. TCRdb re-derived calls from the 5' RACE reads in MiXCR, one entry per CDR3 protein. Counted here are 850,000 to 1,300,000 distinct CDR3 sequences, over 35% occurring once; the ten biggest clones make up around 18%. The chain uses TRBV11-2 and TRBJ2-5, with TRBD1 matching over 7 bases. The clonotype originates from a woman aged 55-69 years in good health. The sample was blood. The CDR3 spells CASSLTGYQETQYF. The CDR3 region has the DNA TGTGCCAGCAGTCTGACAGGGTACCAAGAGACCCAGTACTTC.